The 26 T cell receptor beta chains below were found in one sample sequenced in a study of OX40 agonist ivuxolimab in advanced cancers. Clones were read by immunoSEQ multiplex PCR, and TCRdb kept only the in-frame ones, dropping some. Of about 53,000 clones listed, roughly 90% are singletons. The material was CD4+ or CD8+ T cells sorted from blood, obtained in a trial of the OX40 agonist ivuxolimab. These receptors all stem from an adult with an advanced solid tumor such as melanoma, head and neck, liver or kidney cancer.

The J gene is TRBJ2-2, the V gene TRBV5-4, with unresolved D. V lost 5 bases and J 3 bases, leaving 5 bases between the germline ends. This CDR3 is 12 amino acids long. CDR1 is SGHNT and CDR2 is YYREEE in the germline V gene (reference sequence). The CDR3 DNA sequence: TGTGCCAGCAGATCCTACACCGGGGAGCTGTTTTTT. Translated, it gives CASRSYTGELFF.

The CDR3 DNA reads TGTGCCAGCTCACCCCCGGTCGCCTACGAGCAGTACTTC. This codes for CASSPPVAYEQYF. The J gene is TRBJ2-7, the V gene TRBV18; unclear D gene. The CDR3 covers 13 residues. CDR1 is KGHSH and CDR2 is LQKENI in the germline V gene. The V gene lost 3 bases and the J gene lost 2 bases, with 8 bases spanning the gap.

V and J are TRBV29-1 and TRBJ1-2, with D unresolved. Between the trimmed V and J ends, which lost 0 bases and 6 bases, there was a span of 14 bases. The CDR3 has 14 amino acids. CDR1 is SQVTM, CDR2 ANQGSEA, per germline. The CDR3 nucleotides read TGCAGCGTTGAAGATCGCCGTGGAGGTCATGGCTACACCTTC. As protein: CSVEDRRGGHGYTF. The full variable domain, its missing parts supplied by reference TRBV29-1 and TRBJ1-2, is SAVISQKPSRDICQRGTSLTIQCQVDSQVTMMFWYRQQPGQSLTLIATANQGSEATYESGFVIDKFPISRPNLTFSTLTVSNMSPEDSSIYLCSVEDRRGGHGYTFGSGTRLTVV.

The chain employs TRBV30 and TRBJ2-5; D not certain. The length of the CDR3 is 12 residues. CDR1 is GTSNPN and CDR2 is SVGIG in the germline V gene (reference sequence). The V and J ends lost 4 bases and 5 bases respectively, with 11 bases between them. In DNA form, the CDR3 reads TGTGCCTGGATGCTTGGTGGGGAGACCCAGTACTTC. This translates into CAWMLGGETQYF.

The chain recombines TRBV9 with TRBJ2-1; D remains unclear. The germline gives CDR1 SGDLS, CDR2 YYNGEE. The CDR3 consists of 15 residues. V dropped 0 bases and J dropped 0 bases, with 7 bases sitting between them. CDR3 DNA: TGTGCCAGCAGCGTAGGAATAAGCTCCTACAATGAGCAGTTCTTC. Residues: CASSVGISSYNEQFF.

This chain joins TRBV7-9 and TRBJ1-2, with D perhaps matching TRBD1 (5 bases). Germline assignment: CDR1 SEHNR and CDR2 FQNEAQ (reference sequence). This CDR3 has 13 amino acids. With 2 bases removed from V and 6 bases from J, the gap between germline ends came to 10 bases. The CDR3 nucleotides are TGTGCCAGCAGCTTAATAACAGGAGATGGCTACACCTTC. Translated, it gives CASSLITGDGYTF.

CDR3 amino acids: CSSRVAEAFF. In DNA form, the CDR3 reads TGCAGTTCCAGGGTCGCTGAAGCTTTCTTT. The chain links TRBV20-1 to TRBJ1-1, with a weak D call TRBD1 (5 bases). V lost 8 bases and J lost 6, with 10 bases in between. The CDR3 is 10 residues long. Germline V lookup: CDR1 DFQATT, CDR2 SNEGSKA (reference sequence).

The J gene is TRBJ1-1, the V gene TRBV7-8; D is unresolved. With 1 base removed from V and 1 base from J, the gap between germline ends came to 7 bases. From germline, CDR1 is SGHVS and CDR2 FQNEAQ. The CDR3 runs 14 residues. CDR3 sequence (DNA): TGTGCCAGCAGCTTAGTCGCCGGGAACACTGAAGCTTTCTTT. Translating it yields CASSLVAGNTEAFF.

This sequence joins TRBV5-1 and TRBJ1-1; D unresolved. The length of the CDR3 is 17 residues. The germline gives CDR1 SGHRS, CDR2 YFSETQ. The V gene lost 0 bases and the J gene lost 1 base, with 16 bases spanning the gap. CDR3 amino acids: CASSLAARAETNTEAFF. CDR3 DNA: TGCGCCAGCAGCTTGGCGGCTCGGGCCGAAACGAACACTGAAGCTTTCTTT.

This clone showed up just once. V usage is TRBV18 and J usage is TRBJ2-7; no reliable D call. The CDR3 totals 12 residues. The germline V gene encodes CDR1 KGHSH and CDR2 LQKENI. Trimming removed 1 base from V and 3 bases from J, with 4 bases in between. This chain's CDR3 is CASSPQIYEQYF. In nucleotides, the CDR3 is TGTGCCAGCTCACCACAGATCTACGAGCAGTACTTC.

The gene calls are TRBV7-2 and TRBJ2-7; D is unresolved. The CDR3 loop spans 12 amino acids. V was trimmed by 5 bases and J by 6 bases, leaving 11 bases between them. The V gene's germline CDR1 is SGHTA and CDR2 FQGNSA. CDR3 nucleotides: TGTGCCAGCAGCCCACCCCTGTTCGAGCAGTACTTC. Amino acid sequence: CASSPPLFEQYF.

This clone appeared a single time. This sequence joins TRBV6-6 and TRBJ1-5; maybe TRBD1 (5 bases). The germline V and J ends were trimmed by 7 bases and 11 bases, with 21 bases remaining between them. In germline, CDR1 is MNHNY, CDR2 SVGAGI (reference sequence). The CDR3 has 14 residues. CDR3 sequence reads: CASTPSRGPGTQHF. The CDR3 DNA reads as TGTGCCAGCACCCCCTCCCGGGGCCCAGGGACCCAGCATTTT.

The chain links TRBV6-6 to TRBJ2-2; unclear D gene. CDR1 is MNHNY and CDR2 is SVGAGI in the germline V gene (reference sequence). Trimming pared 4 bases from V and 4 bases from J, leaving 7 bases between. The CDR3 length is 13 residues. The CDR3 DNA is TGTGCCAGCAGTTGGATCCCCACCGGGGAGCTGTTTTTT. Protein: CASSWIPTGELFF.

The chain recombines TRBV18 with TRBJ2-7; no definite D call. V lost 0 bases and J 3 bases, leaving 6 bases between the germline ends. Germline loops: CDR1 KGHSH, CDR2 LQKENI. CDR3 length: 13 residues. The CDR3 nucleotides are TGTGCCAGCTCACCACCTGCAGGCTACGAGCAGTACTTC. It specifies CASSPPAGYEQYF.

The V gene is TRBV29-1, the J gene TRBJ1-5; possible D gene TRBD1, 5 bases. Germline CDR1 reads SQVTM; CDR2 reads ANQGSEA. V was cut by 6 bases and J by 1 base, with 25 bases left in between. This CDR3 contains 18 residues. CDR3 in DNA: TGCAGCGTCCCCCCCGGGGCCGAAATTTCTGACAGCAATCAGCCCCAGCATTTT. Protein product: CSVPPGAEISDSNQPQHF. The variable domain in full, with the rest retrieved from reference TRBV29-1 and TRBJ1-5, is SAVISQKPSRDICQRGTSLTIQCQVDSQVTMMFWYRQQPGQSLTLIATANQGSEATYESGFVIDKFPISRPNLTFSTLTVSNMSPEDSSIYLCSVPPGAEISDSNQPQHFGDGTRLSIL.

The chain recombines TRBV5-4 with TRBJ2-5; D is ambiguous. CDR3 length: 14 residues. CDR1 and CDR2 from the germline V gene are SGHNT and YYREEE (reference sequence). The V end was cut by 0 bases, the J end by 1 base, with 7 bases between. CDR3 sequence reads: CASSLAHPQETQYF. The CDR3 region has the DNA TGTGCCAGCAGCTTGGCACACCCCCAAGAGACCCAGTACTTC.

This sequence joins TRBV28 and TRBJ1-1, with 10 bases identical to TRBD1. V lost 5 bases, J lost 4 bases, and 7 bases stayed unmatched. This CDR3 is built from 15 residues. Germline V lookup: CDR1 MDHEN, CDR2 SYDVKM. CDR3 amino acids: CASSPNRDRGTEAFF. The CDR3 DNA sequence: TGTGCCAGCAGTCCCAACCGGGACAGGGGCACTGAAGCTTTCTTT.

CDR3 coding DNA: TGTGCCAGCAGCGCACAGGGGTCCTACTCTGGAAACACCATATATTTT. Translation: CASSAQGSYSGNTIYF. The chain is built from TRBV9 and TRBJ1-3; 7 bases are a match to TRBD1. Germline CDR1 and CDR2: SGDLS and YYNGEE. Trimming removed 3 bases from V and 0 bases from J; junction bases left unmatched: 6. The CDR3 length is 16 residues.

The V call is TRBV27, the J call TRBJ2-7; either TRBD1 or TRBD2 may fit D (6 bases each). The germline gives CDR1 MNHEY, CDR2 SMNVEV (reference sequence). The CDR3 is 15 residues long. Between the trimmed V and J ends, which lost 7 bases and 7 bases, there was a span of 23 bases. CDR3 nucleotides: TGTGCCAGCAACCCCCTAGGGGGGCCCCTTAGGGAGCAGTACTTC. It yields the protein CASNPLGGPLREQYF.

This clone has just one count. V gene TRBV25-1 combines with J gene TRBJ2-1; TRBD2 aligns across 10 bases. This CDR3 contains 14 residues. Per germline, CDR1 MGHDK and CDR2 SYGVNS. The ends lost 5 bases at V and 9 bases at J; junction bases unmatched: 7. The CDR3 is CASSRVAGGTEQFF. The CDR3 DNA is TGTGCCAGCAGTCGAGTAGCGGGGGGCACTGAGCAGTTCTTC.

V is TRBV19 and J is TRBJ2-1, with D unresolved. V dropped 6 bases and J dropped 5 bases, with 20 bases sitting between them. The CDR3 extends over 16 amino acids. Germline CDR1 reads LNHDA; CDR2 reads SQIVND (reference sequence). Here the CDR3 reads CASSAAAIRPNNEQFF. CDR3 bases: TGTGCCAGTAGCGCTGCAGCCATCCGGCCGAACAATGAGCAGTTCTTC.

This chain uses TRBV5-6 with TRBJ1-6; the match to TRBD1 covers 8 bases. Germline V gives CDR1 SGHDT, CDR2 YYEEEE. Trimming took 4 bases from V and 5 from J; bases not matched to a gene: 2. The CDR3 extends over 14 amino acids. CDR3 sequence: CASSRGQDNSPLHF. The CDR3 region has the DNA TGTGCCAGCAGCCGGGGACAGGATAATTCACCCCTCCACTTT. The full variable domain, rest sourced from reference TRBV5-6 and TRBJ1-6, is DAGVTQSPTHLIKTRGQQVTLRCSPKSGHDTVSWYQQALGQGPQFIFQYYEEEERQRGNFPDRFSGHQFPNYSSELNVNALLLGDSALYLCASSRGQDNSPLHFGNGTRLTVT.

This clone occurred once. CDR3 in amino acids: CASSASGREETQYF. The CDR3 region has the DNA TGCGCCAGCAGCGCTAGCGGTCGAGAAGAGACCCAGTACTTC. V gene TRBV5-1 combines with J gene TRBJ2-5; TRBD2 agrees at 7 bases. The CDR3 spans 14 residues. CDR1 is SGHRS, CDR2 YFSETQ, per germline. Trimming at V came to 4 bases and at J to 3 bases, leaving 6 bases not matched to a gene.

This clone occurred once. The junction departs from the called germline gene at one end, perhaps through a read error. The chain combines TRBV19 with TRBJ2-7, with 9 bases lining up with TRBD1. The germline gives CDR1 LNHDA, CDR2 SQIVND (reference sequence). The length of the CDR3 is 16 residues. CDR3 nucleotides: TGTGCCAGTAGTATAGGAGGGACAGGGAGCCACTACGAGCAGTGCTTC. Residues: CASSIGGTGSHYEQCF.

This clone was counted only a few times. The CDR3 region has the DNA TGTGCCAGCAGTGCGGCCTCTCCGGACACTGAAGCTTTCTTT. This gives the protein CASSAASPDTEAFF. V usage is TRBV6-5 and J usage is TRBJ1-1; D is unclear. This CDR3 has 14 amino acids. Deletions cut 5 bases from V and 3 bases from J, with 13 bases between. CDR1 is MNHEY and CDR2 is SVGAGI in the germline V gene.

V is TRBV10-1 and J is TRBJ1-1; tentative D call: TRBD1 (5 bases). CDR1 and CDR2 (germline): WNHNN, SYGVQD (reference sequence). Trimming stripped 6 bases from V and 4 bases from J, with 15 bases between. The CDR3 sequence is 14 residues long. The CDR3 loop is CASSLYRSGTEAFF. The CDR3 DNA reads as TGCGCCAGCAGCTTATACAGGTCCGGCACTGAAGCTTTCTTT.